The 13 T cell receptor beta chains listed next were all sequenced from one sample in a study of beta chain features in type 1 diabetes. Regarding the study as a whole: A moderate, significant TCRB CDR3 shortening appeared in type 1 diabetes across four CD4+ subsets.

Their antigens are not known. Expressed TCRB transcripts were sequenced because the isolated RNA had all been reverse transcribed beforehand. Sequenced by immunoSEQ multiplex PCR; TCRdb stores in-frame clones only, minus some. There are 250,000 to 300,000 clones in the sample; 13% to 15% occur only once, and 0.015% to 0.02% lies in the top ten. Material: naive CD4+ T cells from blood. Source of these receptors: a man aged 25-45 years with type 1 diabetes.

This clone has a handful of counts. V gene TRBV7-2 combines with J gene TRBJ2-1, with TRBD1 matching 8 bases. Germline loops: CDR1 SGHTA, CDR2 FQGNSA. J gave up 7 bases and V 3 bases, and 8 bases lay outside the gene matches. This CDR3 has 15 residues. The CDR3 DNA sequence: TGTGCCAGCAGCTTGTCTCAGGGGGCGCATAATGAGCAGTTCTTC. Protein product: CASSLSQGAHNEQFF.

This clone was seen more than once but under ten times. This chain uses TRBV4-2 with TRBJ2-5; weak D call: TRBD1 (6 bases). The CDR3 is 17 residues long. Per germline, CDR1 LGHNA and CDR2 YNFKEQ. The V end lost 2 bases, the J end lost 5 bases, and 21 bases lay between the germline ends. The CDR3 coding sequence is TGTGCCAGCAGCCAAACTTCACAGGGAAGGGCGGCCGAGACCCAGTACTTC. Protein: CASSQTSQGRAAETQYF.

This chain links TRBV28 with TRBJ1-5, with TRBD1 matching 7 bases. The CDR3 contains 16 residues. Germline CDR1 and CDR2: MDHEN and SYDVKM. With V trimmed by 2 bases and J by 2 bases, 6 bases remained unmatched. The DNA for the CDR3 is TGTGCCAGCAGTTTACCGCCGGGGACAGGCAATCAGCCCCAGCATTTT. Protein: CASSLPPGTGNQPQHF. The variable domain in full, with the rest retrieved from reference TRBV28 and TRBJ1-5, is DVKVTQSSRYLVKRTGEKVFLECVQDMDHENMFWYRQDPGLGLRLIYFSYDVKMKEKGDIPEGYSVSREKKERFSLILESASTNQTSMYLCASSLPPGTGNQPQHFGDGTRLSIL.

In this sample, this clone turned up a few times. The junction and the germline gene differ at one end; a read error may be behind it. CDR3 residues: CASSGGQSVAF. The CDR3 coding sequence is TGTGCCAGCAGCGGGGGACAGTCCGTCGCCTTT. V is TRBV7-9 and J is TRBJ1-5, with 7 bases aligning to TRBD1. CDR3 length: 11 residues. Germline V gives CDR1 SEHNR, CDR2 FQNEAQ (reference sequence).

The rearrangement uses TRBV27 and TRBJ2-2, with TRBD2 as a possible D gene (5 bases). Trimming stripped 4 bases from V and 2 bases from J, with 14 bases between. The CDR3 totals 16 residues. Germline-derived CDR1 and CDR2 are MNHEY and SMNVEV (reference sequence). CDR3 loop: CASSSSFGVNTGELFF. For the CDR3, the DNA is TGTGCCAGCAGTTCGTCTTTCGGGGTTAACACCGGGGAGCTGTTTTTT.

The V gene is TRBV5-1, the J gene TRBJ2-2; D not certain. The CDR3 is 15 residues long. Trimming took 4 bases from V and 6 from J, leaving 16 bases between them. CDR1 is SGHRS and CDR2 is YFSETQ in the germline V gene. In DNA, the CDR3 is TGCGCCAGCAGCCGAGCACCTGAGCACCCCGGGGAGCTGTTTTTT. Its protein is CASSRAPEHPGELFF.

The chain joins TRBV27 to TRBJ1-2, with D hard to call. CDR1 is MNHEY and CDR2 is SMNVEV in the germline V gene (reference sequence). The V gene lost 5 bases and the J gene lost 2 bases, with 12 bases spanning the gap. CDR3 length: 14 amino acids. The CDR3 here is CASSNLLQNYGYTF. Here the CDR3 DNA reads TGTGCCAGCAGTAATTTATTACAGAACTATGGCTACACCTTC.

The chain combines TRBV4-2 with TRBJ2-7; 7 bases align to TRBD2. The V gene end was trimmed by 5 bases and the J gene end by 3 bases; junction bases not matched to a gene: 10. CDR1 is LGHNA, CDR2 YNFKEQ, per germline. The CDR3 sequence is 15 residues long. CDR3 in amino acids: CASSYRLAGNYEQYF. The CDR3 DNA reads TGTGCCAGCAGCTACCGACTAGCCGGGAACTACGAGCAGTACTTC.

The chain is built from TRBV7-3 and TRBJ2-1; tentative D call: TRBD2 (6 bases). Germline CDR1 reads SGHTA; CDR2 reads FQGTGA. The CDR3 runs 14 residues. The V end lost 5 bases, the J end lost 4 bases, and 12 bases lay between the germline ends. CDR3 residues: CASSHPTRYNEQFF. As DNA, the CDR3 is TGTGCCAGCAGCCACCCGACTAGGTACAATGAGCAGTTCTTC.

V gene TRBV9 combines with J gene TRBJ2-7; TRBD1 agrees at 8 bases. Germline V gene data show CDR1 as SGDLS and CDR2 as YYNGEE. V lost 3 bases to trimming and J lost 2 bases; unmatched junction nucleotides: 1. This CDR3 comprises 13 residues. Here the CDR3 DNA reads TGTGCCAGCAGCGAGGGACAGGCCTACGAGCAGTACTTC. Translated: CASSEGQAYEQYF.

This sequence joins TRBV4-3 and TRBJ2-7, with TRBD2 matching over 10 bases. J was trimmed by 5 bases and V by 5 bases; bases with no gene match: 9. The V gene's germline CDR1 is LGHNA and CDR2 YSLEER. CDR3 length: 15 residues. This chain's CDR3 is CASSSTGTSADEQYF. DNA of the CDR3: TGCGCCAGCAGCTCTACCGGGACTAGCGCCGACGAGCAGTACTTC.

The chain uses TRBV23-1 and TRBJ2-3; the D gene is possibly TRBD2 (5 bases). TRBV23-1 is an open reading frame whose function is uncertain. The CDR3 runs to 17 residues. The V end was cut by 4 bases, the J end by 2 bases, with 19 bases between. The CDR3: CASSPPGRVPNTDTQYF. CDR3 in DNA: TGCGCCAGCAGTCCTCCTGGGCGGGTACCTAACACAGATACGCAGTATTTT.

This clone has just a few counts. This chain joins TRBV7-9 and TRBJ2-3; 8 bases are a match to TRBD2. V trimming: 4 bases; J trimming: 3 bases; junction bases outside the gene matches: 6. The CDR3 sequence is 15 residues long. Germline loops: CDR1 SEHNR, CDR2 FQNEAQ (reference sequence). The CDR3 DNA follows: TGTGCCAGCAGCTCAGCGGGAGCTTATACAGATACGCAGTATTTT. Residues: CASSSAGAYTDTQYF.